This T cell receptor beta chain was sequenced in a study of blood T cell repertoires in COVID-19. The V and J ends lost 4 bases and 1 base, in that order; junction bases with no gene match: 7. The CDR3 extends over 16 amino acids. CDR1 KGHDR and CDR2 SFDVKD come from the germline V gene. The protocol was immunoSEQ multiplex PCR, while the TCRdb copy is restricted to in-frame clones and leaves out a portion. The table includes some 15,000 clones, around 90% detected once. Sequencing was carried out using peripheral blood. The chain joins TRBV24-1 to TRBJ2-3, with 7 bases aligning to TRBD2. This receptor was obtained from a human donor in a cohort sampled during active COVID-19. The CDR3 DNA is TGTGCCACCAGTGACGGGAGGCAGGGCCGCACAGATACGCAGTATTTT. It translates to CATSDGRQGRTDTQYF.